This T cell receptor (beta chain) comes out of a study of graft-versus-host responses after intestinal transplantation. Study-wide context: Induction using anti-thymocyte globulin, followed by tacrolimus and steroids for two to three years, was given to all recipients.

Trimming pared 6 bases from V and 2 bases from J, leaving 14 bases between. Germline V lookup: CDR1 MNHEY, CDR2 SVGAGI. This CDR3 comprises 14 residues. Broader study findings: The study associated peak circulating GvH clone levels with early post-transplant HvG declines. Recipient-marrow GvH clones were detected, some having first appeared in ileum or blood.

This clone appeared a few times. Labeling with CFSE marked some 200,000 responder cells, which were plated with some 200,000 irradiated, violet-dye-labeled stimulator cells. CD4 and CD8 responders that proliferated in the reaction were FACS-sorted. Some clones are missing from TCRdb's copy, which holds only in-frame ones; the method was immunoSEQ multiplex PCR. Altogether several thousand clones are present, approximately 26% being singletons, with the ten largest covering 5%. V usage is TRBV6-5 and J usage is TRBJ2-7; D unclear. The source of this sequence is a human patient who was an organ donor for intestinal transplantation. The sequencing used alloreactive CD8+ T cells from a mixed lymphocyte reaction culture, collected before transplantation. Subset described: CFSE-low proliferating T cells sorted from roughly six-day pre-transplant mixed lymphocyte reaction (GvH or HvG direction). DNA of the CDR3: TGTGCCAGCAGCCCCCCCGGCCCAGCCTACGAGCAGTACTTC. It translates to CASSPPGPAYEQYF.